This TCR beta chain was retrieved from a study of CD8+ T cells in alopecia areata. Study background: At a dose of 5 to 10 mg twice daily, oral tofacitinib was given to treated patients.

The length of the CDR3 is 16 residues. Trimming cost V 2 bases and J 5 bases, with 16 bases left between them. Germline V gene sequence: CDR1 MGHRA, CDR2 YSYEKL. Peripheral blood samples and lesional scalp punch biopsies were obtained from alopecia areata patients. Cell sorting was applied to PBMCs, and CD4+ and CD8+ T cells were collected. Reverse transcription of extracted RNA yielded cDNA, which provided the sequencing template. TCRdb keeps only in-frame clones here, not all; method: immunoSEQ multiplex PCR. The sample includes 220,000 or so clones, approximately 52% of them seen just once. With regard to this clone: Its cognate antigen is unknown.

Whole-study results and caveats: Sequencing of scalp tissue also captures the resident alphabeta T cells of normal skin.

The chain joins TRBV4-1 to TRBJ1-5; D perhaps matches TRBD1 (6 bases). Material: CD4+ T cells sorted from blood, obtained at week 0. The TCR originated in a human donor with alopecia areata. CDR3 loop: CASSQPTHREHQPQHF. The CDR3 DNA is TGCGCCAGCAGCCAACCAACTCACAGGGAACATCAGCCCCAGCATTTT.